This T cell receptor (beta chain) comes out of a study of blood T cells in healthy people across ages. This clonotype has a handful of counts. There are 20 residues in the CDR3. Germline CDR1 is SEHNR and CDR2 is FQNEAQ (reference sequence). The J segment lost 2 bases and the V segment lost 0 bases, leaving 15 bases of the junction unmatched. A sample-barcoded 5' primer and a J-beta primer mix were used in a second PCR of about 7 to 12 cycles. One entry per CDR3 protein, called by TCRdb with MiXCR from the 5' RACE reads. The sample lists some 550,000 distinct CDR3 sequences; roughly 48% were seen once.

The source material was blood. The receptor's source is a man older than 75 in good health. The gene calls are TRBV7-9 and TRBJ2-1; TRBD2 aligns across 8 bases. This chain's CDR3 is CASSLATGRLAPLPYNEQFF. The CDR3 nucleotides read TGTGCCAGCAGCTTAGCGACGGGGAGACTAGCGCCCCTTCCCTACAATGAGCAGTTCTTC.